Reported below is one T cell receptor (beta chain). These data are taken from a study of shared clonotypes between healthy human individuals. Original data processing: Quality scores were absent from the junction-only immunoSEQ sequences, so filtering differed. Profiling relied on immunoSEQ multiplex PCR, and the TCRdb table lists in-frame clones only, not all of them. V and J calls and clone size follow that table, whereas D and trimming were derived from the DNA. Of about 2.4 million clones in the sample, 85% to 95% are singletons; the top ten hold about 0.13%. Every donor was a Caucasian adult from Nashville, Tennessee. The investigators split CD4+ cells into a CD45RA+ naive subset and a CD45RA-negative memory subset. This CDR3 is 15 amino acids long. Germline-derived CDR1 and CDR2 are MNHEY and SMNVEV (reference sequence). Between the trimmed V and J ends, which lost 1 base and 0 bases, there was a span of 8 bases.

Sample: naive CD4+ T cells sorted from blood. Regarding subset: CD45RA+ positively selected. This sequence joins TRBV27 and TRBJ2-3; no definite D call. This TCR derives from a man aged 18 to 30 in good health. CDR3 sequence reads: CASSLYPDSTDTQYF. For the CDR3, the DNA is TGTGCCAGCAGTTTATATCCGGACAGCACAGATACGCAGTATTTT.